These 18 T cell receptor beta chains originate from one sample sequenced in a study of blood T cell repertoires in COVID-19. Clones were sequenced by immunoSEQ multiplex PCR, and TCRdb holds only the in-frame ones, with some missing. The sample holds some 200,000 clones; less than 90% are singletons and the top ten take about 0.81%. What was sequenced was peripheral blood. These receptors were obtained from a woman between 70 and 85 years old with acute or convalescent COVID-19.

The chain is built from TRBV10-3 and TRBJ1-1; D remains ambiguous. Germline CDR1 ENHRY, CDR2 SYGVKD. V lost 6 bases and J lost 1, with 12 bases in between. The CDR3 covers 14 residues. CDR3 region: CAISPPTENTEAFF. The CDR3, as DNA: TGTGCCATCAGCCCTCCCACAGAGAACACTGAAGCTTTCTTT.

The genes are TRBV5-3 and TRBJ1-5; no clear D. TRBV5-3 has ORF status, its function being uncertain. Trimming removed 2 bases at V and 0 bases at J, with 9 bases between. This CDR3 is built from 15 residues. CDR3 loop: CARSLEVNSNQPQHF. CDR3 in DNA: TGTGCCAGAAGCTTAGAGGTTAATAGCAATCAGCCCCAGCATTTT.

V is TRBV27 and J is TRBJ2-3; TRBD1 matches at 7 bases. The CDR3 is 14 residues long. V shed 4 bases, J shed 4 bases, and the junction held 5 bases outside the gene matches. The germline CDR1 and CDR2 sequences are MNHEY and SMNVEV (reference sequence). The CDR3 is CASSYRQGSDTQYF. The DNA for the CDR3 is TGTGCCAGCAGTTATCGACAGGGTTCAGATACGCAGTATTTT.

J is TRBJ2-7 and V is TRBV6-5; 10 nucleotides line up with TRBD1. The CDR3 is 13 residues long. Germline CDR1 reads MNHEY; CDR2 reads SVGAGI. With 6 bases clipped from V and 7 bases from J, the junction kept 6 bases outside the gene matches. The CDR3 here is CASRRQGAVEQYF. DNA for the CDR3: TGTGCCAGCAGAAGACAGGGGGCGGTTGAGCAGTACTTC.

This chain links TRBV24-1 with TRBJ1-5; 10 nucleotides agree with TRBD1. V trimming: 3 bases; J trimming: 5 bases; junction bases outside the gene matches: 6. Per the germline V gene, CDR1 is KGHDR and CDR2 is SFDVKD. CDR3 size: 16 residues. CDR3 protein: CATSDPRGTGDQPQHF. Here the CDR3 DNA reads TGTGCCACCAGTGATCCTCGAGGGACAGGGGATCAGCCCCAGCATTTT.

CDR3 sequence: CASSATMGLAGGGADTQYF. The DNA for the CDR3 is TGTGCCAGCAGCGCCACCATGGGACTAGCGGGAGGGGGGGCAGATACGCAGTATTTT. The chain employs TRBV7-9 and TRBJ2-3, with 16 bases that match TRBD2. The CDR3 totals 19 residues. Germline-derived CDR1 and CDR2 are SEHNR and FQNEAQ (reference sequence). Unmatched junction bases numbered 12, after V lost 5 bases and J lost 4 bases.

The table lists this clone with a few counts. The V call is TRBV10-2, the J call TRBJ1-2, with D possibly being TRBD1 (6 bases). Germline lookup yields CDR1 WSHSY and CDR2 SAAADI. This CDR3 region has 14 residues. The V gene lost 6 bases and the J gene lost 7 bases, with 18 bases spanning the gap. The CDR3 DNA reads TGCGCCAGCAGCTCGGGGGGCAGCTATAGTGGCTACACCTTC. Translating gives CASSSGGSYSGYTF.

This clone was seen a handful of times. The rearrangement joins TRBV28 to TRBJ2-2; 14 bases agree with TRBD2. The length of the CDR3 is 19 residues. The germline V gene encodes CDR1 MDHEN and CDR2 SYDVKM. With V trimmed by 5 bases and J by 1 base, 9 bases remained unmatched. CDR3 residues: CASSPLTSGRARNTGELFF. The CDR3 DNA reads TGTGCCAGCAGTCCCCTGACTAGCGGGAGGGCCAGGAACACCGGGGAGCTGTTTTTT. The variable domain in full, completed from reference TRBV28 and TRBJ2-2, reads DVKVTQSSRYLVKRTGEKVFLECVQDMDHENMFWYRQDPGLGLRLIYFSYDVKMKEKGDIPEGYSVSREKKERFSLILESASTNQTSMYLCASSPLTSGRARNTGELFFGEGSRLTVL.

The genes are TRBV7-9 and TRBJ1-1; D is uncertain. This CDR3 contains 14 residues. The V end was cut by 1 base, the J end by 4 bases, with 10 bases between. Per germline, CDR1 SEHNR and CDR2 FQNEAQ (reference sequence). This CDR3 is CASSLGGSGTEAFF. The DNA of the CDR3 is TGTGCCAGCAGCTTAGGAGGGTCTGGCACTGAAGCTTTCTTT.

The chain links TRBV29-1 to TRBJ2-4; 7 bases map to TRBD2. Germline values: CDR1 SQVTM, CDR2 ANQGSEA. Trimming removed 5 bases from V and 6 bases from J; junction bases left unmatched: 4. The CDR3 length is 12 residues. The CDR3 region has the DNA TGCAGCGTTCAGACTAGCCGAAACATTCAGTACTTC. Amino acids: CSVQTSRNIQYF. The whole variable domain, filled in from reference TRBV29-1 and TRBJ2-4, reads SAVISQKPSRDICQRGTSLTIQCQVDSQVTMMFWYRQQPGQSLTLIATANQGSEATYESGFVIDKFPISRPNLTFSTLTVSNMSPEDSSIYLCSVQTSRNIQYFGAGTRLSVL.

The chain joins TRBV5-1 to TRBJ2-3; D may be TRBD2 (5 bases). Germline V gene sequence: CDR1 SGHRS, CDR2 YFSETQ. The CDR3 contains 12 residues. The V end was cut by 7 bases, the J end by 6 bases, with 12 bases between. The CDR3 protein is CASGPGVDTQYF. The DNA of the CDR3 is TGCGCCAGCGGACCCGGGGTGGATACGCAGTATTTT.

This rearrangement joins TRBV12-3 or TRBV12-4 to TRBJ1-1; a possible D gene is TRBD1 (6 bases). The V end was cut by 5 bases, the J end by 4 bases, with 11 bases between. The CDR3 length is 13 residues. The CDR3 DNA reads TGTGCCAGCAGTGACAGGTGGGCCACTGAAGCTTTCTTT. It is translated as CASSDRWATEAFF.

The count of this clone is one. V is TRBV12-1 and J is TRBJ2-7; the table names TRBD2, a call not compared with the DNA. TRBV12-1 is a pseudogene segment. The CDR3 runs 15 residues. The CDR3 bases are TGTGCCAGCAGCTTTGTAGCCAGTCCCTACTACGAGCAGTACTTC. Translated: CASSFVASPYYEQYF.

The chain uses TRBV7-2 and TRBJ2-1; D uncertain. The CDR3 contains 12 residues. V was shortened by 5 bases and J by 4 bases, with 6 bases between the two germline ends. Germline V CDR1 and CDR2: SGHTA, FQGNSA. The CDR3 sequence is CASSPDYNEQFF. The CDR3 DNA reads TGTGCCAGCAGCCCAGATTACAATGAGCAGTTCTTC.

V gene TRBV29-1 combines with J gene TRBJ1-4; D perhaps matches TRBD1 (5 bases). The CDR3 is 14 amino acids. Trimming removed 7 bases at V and 5 bases at J, with 17 bases between. Germline CDR1 SQVTM, CDR2 ANQGSEA. The CDR3 reads CSASGGGSNEKLFF. DNA for the CDR3: TGCAGCGCGAGTGGGGGGGGGAGCAATGAAAAACTGTTTTTT.

V and J are TRBV19 and TRBJ2-7, with TRBD1 matching 9 bases. Germline V gene lookup returns CDR1 LNHDA and CDR2 SQIVND (reference sequence). This CDR3 is built from 14 residues. V lost 6 bases to trimming and J lost 3 bases; unmatched junction nucleotides: 6. The CDR3 nucleotides read TGTGCCAGTAGCCTGACAGGGGGATACTACGAGCAGTACTTC. This sequence encodes CASSLTGGYYEQYF.

This clone has a single count. Here the CDR3 reads CASSEGAGTIQETQYF. Written as DNA, the CDR3 is TGTGCCAGCAGTGAAGGGGCAGGTACGATCCAAGAGACCCAGTACTTC. This rearrangement joins TRBV6-1 to TRBJ2-5; D ambiguous. This CDR3 has 16 amino acids. CDR1 is MNHNS and CDR2 is SASEGT in the germline V gene. The germline V and J ends were trimmed by 1 base and 1 base, with 13 bases remaining between them.

J is TRBJ1-1 and V is TRBV5-4; the D gene is possibly TRBD1 (6 bases). Germline-derived CDR1 and CDR2 are SGHNT and YYREEE (reference sequence). The CDR3 runs 16 residues. Trimming took 3 bases from V and 1 from J, leaving 16 bases between them. This CDR3 reads CASSSGPGVENTEAFF. DNA of the CDR3: TGTGCCAGCAGCTCCGGACCAGGGGTGGAGAACACTGAAGCTTTCTTT.